This is a list of T cell receptor beta chains from one sample in a study of blood T cell repertoires in COVID-19. The method was immunoSEQ multiplex PCR; TCRdb's version includes in-frame clones alone and lacks a portion of them. The sample has 150,000 to 200,000 clones, 75% to 90% seen once; the top ten hold 6.2%. The source material was PBMCs or T cells enriched from blood (not recorded which). The receptors were sampled from a man aged 35 to 55 who had recovered from COVID-19. Both conserved end residues are part of each CDR3. A D gene is named only where the DNA matches it firmly. Size values are once, few and many counts, or a class for expanded clones, and some rows have none.

j_call v_call clone_size d_call cdr3_aa cdr3_nt
TRBJ2-1 TRBV5-6 NA TRBD2 CASTLTSGRGNEQFF TGTGCCAGCACCCTTACTAGCGGGAGAGGGAATGAGCAGTTCTTC
TRBJ1-4 TRBV30 NA TRBD1 CAWSPPGQGGEKLFF TGTGCCTGGAGTCCACCGGGACAGGGGGGAGAAAAACTGTTTTTT
TRBJ1-2 TRBV9 NA TRBD1 CASSGGQSNGYTF TGTGCCAGCAGCGGGGGACAGTCTAATGGCTACACCTTC
TRBJ2-1 TRBV28 NA NA CASSPEKRIDNEQFF TGTGCCAGCAGTCCGGAGAAGCGAATAGACAATGAGCAGTTCTTC
TRBJ1-2 TRBV27 NA NA CASSLRGGYGYTF TGTGCCAGCAGTTTACGGGGAGGATATGGCTACACCTTC
TRBJ1-2 TRBV2 NA TRBD1 CASSEVGRGRFYTF TGTGCCAGCAGTGAAGTTGGCAGGGGGCGCTTCTACACCTTC
TRBJ1-3 TRBV30 NA NA CLCVLGAGSGNTIYF TGTCTCTGCGTGTTGGGGGCGGGCTCTGGAAACACCATATATTTT
TRBJ2-1 TRBV9 NA NA CASSVEGGGAHAYNEQFF TGTGCCAGCAGCGTAGAGGGAGGGGGGGCCCATGCCTACAATGAGCAGTTCTTC
TRBJ1-1 TRBV18 NA NA CASSGGLGKNTEAFF TGTGCCAGCTCCGGAGGGTTGGGGAAGAACACTGAAGCTTTCTTT
TRBJ1-1 TRBV2 NA TRBD1 CASRDRGGGTEAFF TGTGCCAGCAGAGACAGGGGAGGAGGCACTGAAGCTTTCTTT
TRBJ1-1 TRBV5-4 NA NA CASSSTVNTEAFF TGTGCCAGCAGCTCGACAGTGAACACTGAAGCTTTCTTT
TRBJ1-1 TRBV19 NA TRBD1 CASSISGRGHIEAFF TGTGCCAGTAGTATTTCGGGCAGGGGGCATATTGAAGCTTTCTTT
TRBJ1-1 TRBV10-2 NA TRBD1 CASSAPGQGLGEAFF TGCGCCAGCAGTGCCCCGGGACAGGGCCTTGGAGAAGCTTTCTTT
TRBJ1-1 TRBV12-3/TRBV12-4 NA TRBD1 CASRLGRGTEAFF TGTGCCAGCAGACTAGGCAGGGGGACTGAAGCTTTCTTT
TRBJ1-2 TRBV27 NA NA CASSLFGGNYGYTF TGTGCCAGCAGTTTATTTGGCGGAAACTATGGCTACACCTTC
TRBJ2-7 TRBV29-1 NA NA CSVEAGQPYEQYF TGCAGCGTTGAAGCGGGACAACCCTACGAGCAGTACTTC
TRBJ1-3 TRBV7-9 few TRBD1 CASSLALDRVRSTIYF TGTGCCAGCAGCTTAGCGCTGGACAGGGTTCGGAGCACCATATATTTT
TRBJ1-5 TRBV2 NA TRBD1 CASRSQGEGNQPQHF TGTGCCAGCAGATCACAGGGGGAGGGCAATCAGCCCCAGCATTTT
TRBJ2-3 TRBV5-1 once NA CASSLDRPETSTDTQYF TGCGCCAGCAGCTTGGATAGGCCCGAGACTAGCACAGATACGCAGTATTTT
TRBJ2-7 TRBV4-1 once NA CASSHPGVPSYEQYF TGCGCCAGCAGCCACCCGGGGGTTCCCTCTTACGAGCAGTACTTC
TRBJ2-3 TRBV27 NA TRBD2 CASSPTSGSPDTQYF TGTGCCAGCAGTCCGACTAGCGGGAGTCCAGATACGCAGTATTTT
TRBJ2-7 TRBV9 once TRBD1 CASSARQGYEQYF TGTGCCAGCAGCGCACGACAGGGGTACGAGCAGTACTTC
TRBJ1-5 TRBV19 NA TRBD1 CASSRGTGENQPQHF TGTGCCAGTAGTAGGGGGACAGGGGAAAATCAGCCCCAGCATTTT
TRBJ2-1 TRBV28 NA TRBD1 CASSSSGQGVDEQFF TGTGCCAGCAGTTCCTCAGGACAGGGTGTCGATGAGCAGTTCTTC
TRBJ2-7 TRBV11-3 NA NA CASSLRDSYEQYF TGTGCCAGCAGCCTTAGAGACAGCTACGAGCAGTACTTC
TRBJ2-3 TRBV24-1 NA TRBD1 CATSVVGQGRDTQYF TGTGCCACCAGTGTTGTGGGACAGGGTCGCGATACGCAGTATTTT
TRBJ2-6 TRBV4-2 NA NA CASSLEALTSGANVLTF TGTGCCAGCAGCCTCGAGGCACTCACCTCTGGGGCCAACGTCCTGACTTTC
TRBJ1-4 TRBV5-5 NA NA CASSFKQLNEKLFF TGTGCCAGCAGCTTTAAACAGCTTAATGAAAAACTGTTTTTT
TRBJ1-2 TRBV12-3/TRBV12-4 NA NA CASTHRRRGGYTF TGTGCCAGCACCCATCGCCGCCGAGGAGGCTACACCTTC
TRBJ2-7 TRBV12-3/TRBV12-4 NA NA CASSLNLYEQYF TGTGCCAGCAGTTTGAACCTATACGAGCAGTACTTC
TRBJ1-1 TRBV11-3 NA NA CASSLGTGWDTEAFF TGTGCCAGCAGCTTAGGTACAGGGTGGGACACTGAAGCTTTCTTT
TRBJ1-2 TRBV12-3/TRBV12-4 few NA CASSFGVGYGYTF TGTGCCAGCAGTTTCGGGGTGGGCTATGGCTACACCTTC
TRBJ2-7 TRBV4-1 NA TRBD2 CASSQDDDPFSGRNPNEQYF TGCGCCAGCAGCCAAGACGACGATCCTTTTAGCGGGAGAAATCCCAACGAGCAGTACTTC
TRBJ1-2 TRBV28 NA TRBD1 CASSSGQGGRGYTF TGTGCCAGCAGTTCTGGACAGGGAGGTAGAGGCTACACCTTC
TRBJ2-7 TRBV7-8 NA TRBD1 CASSLGGQLSFEQYF TGTGCCAGCAGCTTAGGGGGACAGCTGAGTTTCGAGCAGTACTTC
TRBJ2-3 TRBV9 NA TRBD2 CASSVAGSSGRQDTQYF TGTGCCAGCAGCGTAGCGGGGTCTAGCGGGAGGCAAGATACGCAGTATTTT
TRBJ2-1 TRBV5-5 once NA CASSGVGAASYNEQFF TGTGCCAGCAGCGGGGTGGGGGCCGCCTCCTACAATGAGCAGTTCTTC
TRBJ1-4 TRBV25-1 NA NA CASSDLDAEGRRGEKLFF TGTGCCAGCAGTGATCTGGATGCGGAGGGAAGACGGGGCGAAAAACTGTTTTTT
TRBJ1-3 TRBV7-9 NA NA CASSVQRGGSGNTIYF TGTGCCAGCAGCGTTCAGAGGGGGGGCTCTGGAAACACCATATATTTT
TRBJ2-5 TRBV9 NA TRBD1 CASSGQGGRAQYF TGTGCCAGCAGCGGACAGGGGGGCAGAGCCCAGTACTTC
TRBJ2-7 TRBV2 NA TRBD1 CASREGQGEQYEQYF TGTGCCAGCAGGGAAGGACAGGGCGAGCAATACGAGCAGTACTTC
TRBJ1-3 TRBV13 NA NA CASSSSGLTSSGNTIYF TGTGCCAGCAGCTCCTCCGGACTGACGAGCTCTGGAAACACCATATATTTT
TRBJ2-3 TRBV5-1 NA TRBD1 CASSLQGEDTQYF TGCGCCAGCAGCCTGCAGGGGGAGGATACGCAGTATTTT